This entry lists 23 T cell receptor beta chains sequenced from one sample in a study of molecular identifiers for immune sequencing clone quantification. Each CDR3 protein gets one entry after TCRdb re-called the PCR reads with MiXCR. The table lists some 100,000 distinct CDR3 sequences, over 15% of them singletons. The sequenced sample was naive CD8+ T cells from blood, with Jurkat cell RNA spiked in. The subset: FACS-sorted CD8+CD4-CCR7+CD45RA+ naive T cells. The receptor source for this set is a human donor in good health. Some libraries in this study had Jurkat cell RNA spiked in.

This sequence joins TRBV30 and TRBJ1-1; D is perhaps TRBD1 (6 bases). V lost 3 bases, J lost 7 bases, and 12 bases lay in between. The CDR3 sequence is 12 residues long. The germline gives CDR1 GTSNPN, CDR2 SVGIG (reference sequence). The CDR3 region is CAWRSQGVEAFF. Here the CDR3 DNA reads TGTGCCTGGAGATCACAGGGCGTTGAAGCTTTCTTT.

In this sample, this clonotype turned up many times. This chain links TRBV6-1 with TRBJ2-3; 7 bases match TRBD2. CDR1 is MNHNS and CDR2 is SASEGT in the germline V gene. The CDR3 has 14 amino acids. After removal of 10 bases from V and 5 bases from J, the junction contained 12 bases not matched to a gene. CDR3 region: CATGRSRMGDTQYF. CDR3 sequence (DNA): TGTGCCACCGGGAGGTCGCGAATGGGAGATACGCAGTATTTT.

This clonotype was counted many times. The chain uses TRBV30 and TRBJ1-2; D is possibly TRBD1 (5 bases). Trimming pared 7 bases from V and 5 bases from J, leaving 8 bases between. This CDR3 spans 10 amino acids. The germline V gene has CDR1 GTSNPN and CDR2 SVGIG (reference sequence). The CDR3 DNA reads TGTGCCTCTTGGGGGTATGGCTACACCTTC. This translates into CASWGYGYTF.

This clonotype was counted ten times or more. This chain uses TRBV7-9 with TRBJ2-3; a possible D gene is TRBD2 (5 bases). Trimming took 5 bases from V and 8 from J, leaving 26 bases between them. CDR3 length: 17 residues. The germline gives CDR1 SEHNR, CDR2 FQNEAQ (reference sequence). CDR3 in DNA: TGTGCCAGCAGCCCCTCCGCCGGAACTAGTGCGTCCGGTACGCAGTATTTT. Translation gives CASSPSAGTSASGTQYF.

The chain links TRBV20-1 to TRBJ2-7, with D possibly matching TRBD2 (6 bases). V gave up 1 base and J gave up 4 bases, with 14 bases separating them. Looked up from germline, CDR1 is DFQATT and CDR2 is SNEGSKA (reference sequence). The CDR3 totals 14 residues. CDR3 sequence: CSARGPGTSYEQYF. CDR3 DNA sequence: TGCAGTGCTAGAGGCCCTGGGACTTCTTACGAGCAGTACTTC.

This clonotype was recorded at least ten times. CDR3 region: CASSNPTVWDTQYF. In DNA, the CDR3 is TGTGCCAGTAGTAATCCGACAGTTTGGGATACGCAGTATTTT. J is TRBJ2-3 and V is TRBV19; D is perhaps TRBD1 (5 bases). The CDR3 loop spans 14 amino acids. The germline V gene encodes CDR1 LNHDA and CDR2 SQIVND (reference sequence). The V end was cut by 4 bases, the J end by 6 bases, with 14 bases between.

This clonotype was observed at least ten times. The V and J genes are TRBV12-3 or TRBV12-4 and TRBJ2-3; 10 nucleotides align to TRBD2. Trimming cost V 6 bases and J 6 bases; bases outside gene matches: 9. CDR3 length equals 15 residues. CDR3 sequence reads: CASSGTSDLWDTQYF. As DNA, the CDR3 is TGTGCCAGCAGCGGGACTAGCGATTTGTGGGATACGCAGTATTTT.

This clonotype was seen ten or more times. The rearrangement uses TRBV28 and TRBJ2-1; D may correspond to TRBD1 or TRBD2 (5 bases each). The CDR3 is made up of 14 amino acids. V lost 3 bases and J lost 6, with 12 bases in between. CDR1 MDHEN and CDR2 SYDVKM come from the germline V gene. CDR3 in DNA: TGTGCCAGCAGTTTCTTGCAGGGAGCCAATGAGCAGTTCTTC. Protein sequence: CASSFLQGANEQFF. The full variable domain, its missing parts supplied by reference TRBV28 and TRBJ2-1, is DVKVTQSSRYLVKRTGEKVFLECVQDMDHENMFWYRQDPGLGLRLIYFSYDVKMKEKGDIPEGYSVSREKKERFSLILESASTNQTSMYLCASSFLQGANEQFFGPGTRLTVL.

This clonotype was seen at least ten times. CDR3 in amino acids: CASSQVSVATSYNEQFF. As DNA, the CDR3 is TGCGCCAGCAGCCAAGTCTCGGTAGCGACCTCCTACAATGAGCAGTTCTTC. The chain is built from TRBV4-1 and TRBJ2-1, with D maybe TRBD2 (5 bases). V was cut by 1 base and J by 0 bases, with 13 bases left in between. Looked up from germline, CDR1 is MGHRA and CDR2 is YSYEKL. CDR3 length: 17 amino acids.

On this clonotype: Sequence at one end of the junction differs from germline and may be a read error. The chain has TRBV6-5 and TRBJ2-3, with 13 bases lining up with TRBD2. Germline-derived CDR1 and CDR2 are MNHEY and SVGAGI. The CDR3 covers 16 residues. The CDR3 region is CASSPTSGRSVDTQCF. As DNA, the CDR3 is TGTGCCAGCAGTCCGACTAGCGGGAGGAGTGTAGATACGCAGTGTTTT.

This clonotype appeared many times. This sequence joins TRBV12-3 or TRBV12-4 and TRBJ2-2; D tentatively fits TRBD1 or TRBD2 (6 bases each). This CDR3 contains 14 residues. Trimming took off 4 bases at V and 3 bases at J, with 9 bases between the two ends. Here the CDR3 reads CASSWGADTGELFF. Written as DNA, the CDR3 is TGTGCCAGCAGTTGGGGGGCGGACACCGGGGAGCTGTTTTTT.

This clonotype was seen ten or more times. CDR3 amino acids: CASSVVDRDTGELFF. The DNA for the CDR3 is TGTGCCAGCAGCGTAGTAGACAGGGACACCGGGGAGCTGTTTTTT. This chain joins TRBV9 and TRBJ2-2, with TRBD1 matching 7 bases. The CDR3 spans 15 residues. V gave up 0 bases and J gave up 3 bases; unmatched junction bases: 2. The germline gives CDR1 SGDLS, CDR2 YYNGEE.

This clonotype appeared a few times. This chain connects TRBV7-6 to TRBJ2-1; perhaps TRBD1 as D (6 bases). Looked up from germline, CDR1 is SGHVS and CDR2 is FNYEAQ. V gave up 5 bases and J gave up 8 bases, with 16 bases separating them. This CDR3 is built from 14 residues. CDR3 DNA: TGTGCCAGCAGCCCCCGTCAGGGGAGCGATGAGCAGTTCTTC. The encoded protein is CASSPRQGSDEQFF.

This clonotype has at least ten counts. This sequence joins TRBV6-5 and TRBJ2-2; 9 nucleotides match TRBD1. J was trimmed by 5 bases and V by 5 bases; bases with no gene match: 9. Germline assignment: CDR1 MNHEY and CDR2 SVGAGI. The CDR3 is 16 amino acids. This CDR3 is CASSHPRDRVTGELFF. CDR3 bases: TGTGCCAGCAGTCACCCCCGGGACAGGGTTACCGGGGAGCTGTTTTTT.

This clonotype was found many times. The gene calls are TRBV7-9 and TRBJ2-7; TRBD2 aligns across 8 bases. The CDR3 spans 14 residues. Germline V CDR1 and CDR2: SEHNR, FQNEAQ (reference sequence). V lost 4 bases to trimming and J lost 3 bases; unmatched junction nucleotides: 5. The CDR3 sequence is CASSSPAGGYEQYF. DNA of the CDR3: TGTGCCAGCAGCTCCCCGGCGGGGGGCTACGAGCAGTACTTC.

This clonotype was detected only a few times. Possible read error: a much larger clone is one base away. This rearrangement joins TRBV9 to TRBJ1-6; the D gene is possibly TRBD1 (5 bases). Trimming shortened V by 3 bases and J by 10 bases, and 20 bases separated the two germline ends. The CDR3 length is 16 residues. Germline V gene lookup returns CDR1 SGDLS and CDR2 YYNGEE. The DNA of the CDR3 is TGTGCCAGCAGCGCCAACCCGGGGGGAGACAGATCACCCCTCCACTTT. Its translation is CASSANPGGDRSPLHF.

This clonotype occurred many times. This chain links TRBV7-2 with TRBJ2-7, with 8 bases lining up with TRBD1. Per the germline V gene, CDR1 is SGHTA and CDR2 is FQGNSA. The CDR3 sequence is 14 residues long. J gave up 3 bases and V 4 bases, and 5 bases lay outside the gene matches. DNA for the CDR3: TGTGCCAGCAGCTCGCGGGGACAGGACTACGAGCAGTACTTC. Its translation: CASSSRGQDYEQYF.

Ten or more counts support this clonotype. DNA of the CDR3: TGTGCCAGTAGTGCCGGGCTTTATGGCTACACCTTC. This sequence encodes CASSAGLYGYTF. The chain carries TRBV19 and TRBJ1-2; unclear D gene. The V end lost 5 bases, the J end lost 5 bases, and 9 bases lay between the germline ends. The CDR3 is 12 amino acids. Germline V lookup: CDR1 LNHDA, CDR2 SQIVND (reference sequence).

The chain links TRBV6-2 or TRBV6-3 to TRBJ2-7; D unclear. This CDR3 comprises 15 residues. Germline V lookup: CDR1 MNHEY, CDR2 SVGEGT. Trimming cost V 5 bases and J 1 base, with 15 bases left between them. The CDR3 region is CASSAYSRISYEQYF. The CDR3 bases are TGTGCCAGCAGTGCCTACAGTAGAATATCCTACGAGCAGTACTTC.

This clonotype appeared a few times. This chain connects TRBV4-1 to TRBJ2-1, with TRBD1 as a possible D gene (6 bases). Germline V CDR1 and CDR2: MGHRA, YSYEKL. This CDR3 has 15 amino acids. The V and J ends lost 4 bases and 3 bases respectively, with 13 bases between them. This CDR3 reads CASSPEQGRYNEQFF. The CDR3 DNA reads TGCGCCAGCAGCCCGGAACAGGGTCGCTACAATGAGCAGTTCTTC.

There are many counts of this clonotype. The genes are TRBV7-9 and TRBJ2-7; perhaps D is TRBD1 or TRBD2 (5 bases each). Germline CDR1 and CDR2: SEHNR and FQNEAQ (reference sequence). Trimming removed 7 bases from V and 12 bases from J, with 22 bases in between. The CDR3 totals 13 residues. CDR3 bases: TGTGCCAGCAACCCCCCCGGGGCCGACGTATGGTACTTC. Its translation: CASNPPGADVWYF.

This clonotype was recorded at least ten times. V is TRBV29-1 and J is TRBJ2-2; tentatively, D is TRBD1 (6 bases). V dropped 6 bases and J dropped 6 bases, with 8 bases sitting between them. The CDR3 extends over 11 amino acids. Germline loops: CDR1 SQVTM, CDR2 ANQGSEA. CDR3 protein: CSVNRAGELFF. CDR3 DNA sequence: TGCAGCGTCAACAGGGCCGGGGAGCTGTTTTTT.

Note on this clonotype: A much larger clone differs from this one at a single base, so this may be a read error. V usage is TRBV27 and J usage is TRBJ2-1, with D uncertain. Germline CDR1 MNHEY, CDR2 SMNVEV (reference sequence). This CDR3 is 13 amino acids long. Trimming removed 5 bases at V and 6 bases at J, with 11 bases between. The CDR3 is CASSPGRRNEQFF. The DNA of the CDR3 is TGTGCCAGCAGTCCCGGCCGACGCAATGAGCAGTTCTTC.